These 19 T cell receptor beta chains were sequenced from one sample in a study of T-cell reconstitution after alpha-beta-depleted transplantation in children. Preparing the TCRbeta library involved the use of unique molecular identifiers. TCRdb re-derived calls from the PCR reads in MiXCR, one entry per CDR3 protein. The table lists hundreds of thousands of distinct CDR3 sequences, 13% of them singletons. The sequencing here drew on PBMCs, mostly from graft donor cells, taken 360 days after TCRalphabeta/CD19-depleted stem cell transplant. These receptors all come from a male patient younger than 18 who had a stem cell transplant for acute myeloid leukemia, so the T cells may come from the graft donor.

The chain uses TRBV4-2 and TRBJ2-7, with D tentatively TRBD2 (6 bases). CDR3 length: 15 residues. Trimming cost V 1 base and J 3 bases, with 13 bases left between them. Germline CDR1 is LGHNA and CDR2 is YNFKEQ. The CDR3 loop is CASSQGGGVHYEQYF. The CDR3 bases are TGTGCCAGCAGCCAAGGTGGCGGGGTCCACTACGAGCAGTACTTC.

This clonotype has ten or more counts. The V gene is TRBV12-3 or TRBV12-4, the J gene TRBJ2-1; D is perhaps TRBD2 (5 bases). V lost 5 bases and J lost 3, with 8 bases in between. The CDR3 sequence is 13 residues long. CDR3 amino acids: CASSPGIYNEQFF. The CDR3 nucleotides are TGTGCCAGCAGTCCCGGGATCTACAATGAGCAGTTCTTC.

The CDR3: CASSQDPPGLGETQYF. In DNA, the CDR3 is TGTGCCAGCAGCCAAGACCCTCCGGGACTAGGGGAGACCCAGTACTTC. V is TRBV4-2 and J is TRBJ2-5, with 8 bases identical to TRBD2. The CDR3 totals 16 residues. Trimming cost V 0 bases and J 5 bases; bases outside gene matches: 8. Germline assignment: CDR1 LGHNA and CDR2 YNFKEQ.

In DNA, the CDR3 is TGTGCCAGTAGTGGACAGGGGAATTCACCCCTCCACTTT. Amino acid sequence: CASSGQGNSPLHF. The chain couples TRBV19 to TRBJ1-6; TRBD1 aligns across 9 bases. The germline CDR1 and CDR2 sequences are LNHDA and SQIVND (reference sequence). There are 13 residues in the CDR3. V was pared by 5 bases and J by 7 bases, with 0 bases of the junction left unmatched.

The chain carries TRBV7-6 and TRBJ2-3; a possible D gene is TRBD2 (6 bases). V was shortened by 1 base and J by 1 base, with 15 bases between the two germline ends. CDR3 length equals 17 residues. CDR1 is SGHVS, CDR2 FNYEAQ, per germline. CDR3 coding DNA: TGTGCCAGCAGCTTAGGGATTGGGTGGAGGGGCACAGATACGCAGTATTTT. Amino acid sequence: CASSLGIGWRGTDTQYF.

The V call is TRBV7-3, the J call TRBJ2-7; 7 bases are shared with TRBD2. Germline CDR1 is SGHTA and CDR2 is FQGTGA. J was trimmed by 5 bases and V by 2 bases; bases with no gene match: 9. The CDR3 spans 15 residues. The CDR3 DNA reads as TGTGCCAGCAGCTTAGTGGGCGGGAGTTTCAACGAGCAGTACTTC. This translates into CASSLVGGSFNEQYF. The entire variable domain, with the rest obtained from reference TRBV7-3 and TRBJ2-7, is as follows: GAGVSQTPSNKVTEKGKYVELRCDPISGHTALYWYRQSLGQGPEFLIYFQGTGAADDSGLPNDRFFAVRPEGSVSTLKIQRTERGDSAVYLCASSLVGGSFNEQYFGPGTRLTVT.

Many counts were recorded for this clonotype. V is TRBV3-1 and J is TRBJ2-4; 9 bases are a match to TRBD2. This CDR3 comprises 19 residues. V dropped 3 bases and J dropped 0; count of bases not matched to a gene: 12. Germline CDR1 LGHDT, CDR2 YNNKEL (reference sequence). CDR3 nucleotide sequence: TGTGCCAGCAGCCAGTCTAGCGGGGACATATCGGGAGCCAAAAACATTCAGTACTTC. Translating gives CASSQSSGDISGAKNIQYF.

A few counts support this clonotype. The chain employs TRBV5-1 and TRBJ1-5, with D possibly matching TRBD1 (5 bases). Germline assignment: CDR1 SGHRS and CDR2 YFSETQ. Trimming removed 0 bases from V and 4 bases from J, with 11 bases in between. This CDR3 comprises 15 residues. The CDR3 protein is CASSLEGIINQPQHF. The CDR3 DNA reads as TGCGCCAGCAGCTTGGAGGGGATAATAAATCAGCCCCAGCATTTT. Full variable domain (outside the CDR3, taken from reference TRBV5-1 and TRBJ1-5): KAGVTQTPRYLIKTRGQQVTLSCSPISGHRSVSWYQQTPGQGLQFLFEYFSETQRNKGNFPGRFSGRQFSNSRSEMNVSTLELGDSALYLCASSLEGIINQPQHFGDGTRLSIL.

The chain employs TRBV28 and TRBJ2-1; 9 bases match TRBD2. With 1 base clipped from V and 7 bases from J, the junction kept 5 bases outside the gene matches. The CDR3 is 15 residues long. The germline CDR1 and CDR2 sequences are MDHEN and SYDVKM. For the CDR3, the DNA is TGTGCCAGCAGTTTATATAGCGGGAGTGTGAATGAGCAGTTCTTC. Protein product: CASSLYSGSVNEQFF.

This rearrangement joins TRBV7-2 to TRBJ2-7; 8 nucleotides match TRBD2. V lost 0 bases to trimming and J lost 2 bases; unmatched junction nucleotides: 15. The CDR3 has 19 residues. CDR1 and CDR2 from the germline V gene are SGHTA and FQGNSA. Written as DNA, the CDR3 is TGTGCCAGCAGCTTAGCACCCCTGACTAGCGCACATGAAACCTACGAGCAGTACTTC. Its protein is CASSLAPLTSAHETYEQYF.

This clonotype has more than one count but fewer than ten. V usage is TRBV5-1 and J usage is TRBJ2-4, with TRBD2 matching over 10 bases. The CDR3 spans 19 residues. Trimming cost V 3 bases and J 1 base; bases outside gene matches: 13. Germline values: CDR1 SGHRS, CDR2 YFSETQ. The CDR3 sequence is CASSSRPTLAGEAKNIQYF. The CDR3 nucleotides read TGCGCCAGCAGCTCCCGTCCGACTCTAGCGGGAGAGGCCAAAAACATTCAGTACTTC.

This clonotype was observed a handful of times. V gene TRBV5-1 combines with J gene TRBJ1-5; D not certain. Germline loops: CDR1 SGHRS, CDR2 YFSETQ. CDR3 length equals 13 residues. The germline V and J ends were trimmed by 4 bases and 3 bases, with 8 bases remaining between them. The CDR3 nucleotides read TGCGCCAGCAGCCAGGACGTCAATCAGCCCCAGCATTTT. This codes for CASSQDVNQPQHF.

V and J are TRBV5-1 and TRBJ1-5; no reliable D call. The V gene lost 2 bases and the J gene lost 7 bases, with 13 bases spanning the gap. The CDR3 length is 14 residues. CDR1 is SGHRS, CDR2 YFSETQ, per germline. CDR3 sequence (DNA): TGCGCCAGCAGCTTTGAGGGAGGTCAGCAGCCCCAGCATTTT. As protein: CASSFEGGQQPQHF.

The chain combines TRBV20-1 with TRBJ2-7; D not certain. Germline V CDR1 and CDR2: DFQATT, SNEGSKA (reference sequence). CDR3 length: 14 residues. Trimming left V 4 bases short and J 0 bases short, with 13 bases between. CDR3 region: CSATPVDTSYEQYF. In DNA, the CDR3 is TGCAGTGCTACCCCCGTCGACACCTCCTACGAGCAGTACTTC.

This chain connects TRBV5-6 to TRBJ1-1; no definite D call. Trimming took off 7 bases at V and 3 bases at J, with 19 bases between the two ends. This CDR3 region has 15 residues. Germline V CDR1 and CDR2: SGHDT, YYEEEE. CDR3 amino acids: CASLSPGGGHTEAFF. CDR3 nucleotides: TGTGCCAGCCTAAGCCCAGGTGGAGGGCACACTGAAGCTTTCTTT.

The chain links TRBV6-2 or TRBV6-3 to TRBJ1-5; possibly TRBD1 for D (6 bases). V was pared by 3 bases and J by 10 bases, with 13 bases between. The CDR3 totals 13 residues. Germline V gene lookup returns CDR1 MNHEY and CDR2 SVGEGT. The CDR3 region is CASSYGGPLPQHF. As DNA, the CDR3 is TGTGCCAGCAGTTATGGGGGGCCCCTCCCCCAGCATTTT.

In its sample, this clonotype was seen a few times. Its ends do not fully match the called genes, so a read error is possible. CDR3 amino acids: CVSRMRQMNTEAFF. CDR3 nucleotides: TGTGTCAGCAGGATGAGACAGATGAACACTGAAGCTTTCTTT. The J gene is TRBJ1-1, the V gene TRBV28; D might be TRBD1 (5 bases). This CDR3 spans 14 amino acids. Germline CDR1 and CDR2: MDHEN and SYDVKM.

This clonotype was recorded a few times. The chain couples TRBV28 to TRBJ1-5, with D possibly being TRBD1 (5 bases). V was clipped by 6 bases and J by 2 bases, with 11 bases between them. Germline V gene data show CDR1 as MDHEN and CDR2 as SYDVKM. The CDR3 loop spans 14 amino acids. The CDR3 is CASSRSRGNQPQHF. DNA of the CDR3: TGTGCCAGCAGCCGTAGCAGGGGCAATCAGCCCCAGCATTTT.

This clonotype was picked up a small number of times. The chain employs TRBV20-1 and TRBJ2-5, with D perhaps TRBD2 (6 bases). Trimming left V 5 bases short and J 5 bases short, with 21 bases between. Germline V gene lookup returns CDR1 DFQATT and CDR2 SNEGSKA (reference sequence). The CDR3 extends over 15 amino acids. CDR3 in amino acids: CSAPRAGLPTETQYF. In nucleotides, the CDR3 is TGCAGTGCTCCCCGTGCGGGGCTCCCGACTGAGACCCAGTACTTC.